By sample fraction, the clone carrying this TCR beta chain is medium-sized (0.01 to 0.1%). Its specificity is unknown. Between the trimmed V and J ends, which lost 0 bases and 3 bases, there was a span of 14 bases. The germline V gene has CDR1 KGHDR and CDR2 SFDVKD. This CDR3 spans 16 amino acids. This entry belongs to a study of early T cells in non-severe SARS-CoV-2 infection. Study-level information: Investigators sequenced bulk RNA drawn from unsorted whole blood, and chains remained unpaired. Study-level findings and limits: In VDJdb matching, anti-spike CD8 responses were favored while private and CD4 specificities went missing.

Unique molecular identifiers (one per individual cDNA molecule) were attached. TCRdb reprocessed the 5' RACE reads via MiXCR and lists one record per CDR3 protein. Here the sample spans 35,000 to 45,000 distinct CDR3 sequences, roughly 6.8% being singletons. The sequences come from whole blood, collected at baseline. The receptor's source is an adult who was a healthcare worker with PCR-confirmed SARS-CoV-2 infection or an uninfected control (not recorded which). The rearrangement uses TRBV24-1 and TRBJ2-7, with D unclear. The CDR3 DNA reads as TGTGCCACCAGTGATTTGAGCCAGTCCCTCTTCTACGAGCAGTACTTC. It specifies CATSDLSQSLFYEQYF.